The following is a T cell receptor (beta chain) sequence with its context. Its antigen remains unknown. This entry belongs to a study of vaccination and CD4 T cells after COVID-19. The CDR3 spans 17 residues. V gave up 1 base and J gave up 0 bases, with 15 bases separating them. Germline loops: CDR1 MRHNA, CDR2 SNTAGT. Scientists ran DNA taken from cultured CD4+ T cells through the Oncomine TCR Beta short-read assay for sequencing. Via MiXCR, TCRdb re-called the PCR reads, giving one row per CDR3 protein. The table shows more than 13,000 distinct CDR3 sequences, with 21% occurring only once. Treatment noted: roughly ten-day PBMC culture with coronavirus spike peptide pools or control peptides (ViraFEST assay).

This clonotype was obtained from a human donor with COVID-19. Sequencing used cultured CD4+ T cells from blood. The chain joins TRBV6-4 to TRBJ1-2; D gene uncertain. The CDR3 loop is CASSDCIGFASNYGYTF. For the CDR3, the DNA is TGTGCCAGCAGTGACTGTATAGGCTTTGCGTCTAACTATGGCTACACCTTC.